The T cell receptor (beta chain) under discussion was sequenced for a study of blood T cell repertoires in COVID-19. J was trimmed by 8 bases and V by 5 bases; bases with no gene match: 6. The length of the CDR3 is 14 residues. In germline, CDR1 is LNHDA, CDR2 SQIVND (reference sequence). Assay: immunoSEQ multiplex PCR; the TCRdb copy retains only in-frame clones and omits some. Of a few hundred thousand clones in the sample, under 85% were seen once. Input material: peripheral blood. The V call is TRBV19, the J call TRBJ2-1, with 10 positions matching TRBD1. The clonotype was recovered from a human donor with COVID-19, enrolled during active disease. The donor label of this sample is uncertain. The CDR3 protein is CASSAGTGDHEQFF. The CDR3 DNA reads TGTGCCAGTAGTGCCGGGACAGGGGACCATGAGCAGTTCTTC.